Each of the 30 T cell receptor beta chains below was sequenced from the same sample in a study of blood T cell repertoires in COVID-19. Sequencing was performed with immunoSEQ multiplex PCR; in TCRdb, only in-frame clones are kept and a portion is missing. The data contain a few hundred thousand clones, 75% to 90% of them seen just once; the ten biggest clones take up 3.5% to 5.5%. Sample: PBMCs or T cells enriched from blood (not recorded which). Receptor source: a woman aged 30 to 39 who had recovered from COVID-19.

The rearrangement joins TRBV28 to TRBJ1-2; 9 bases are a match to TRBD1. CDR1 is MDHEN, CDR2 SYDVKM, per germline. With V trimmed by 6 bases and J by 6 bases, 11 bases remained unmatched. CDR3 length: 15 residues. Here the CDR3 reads CASRKGTGYGDGYTF. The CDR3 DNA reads TGTGCCAGCAGAAAAGGGACAGGGTACGGCGATGGCTACACCTTC.

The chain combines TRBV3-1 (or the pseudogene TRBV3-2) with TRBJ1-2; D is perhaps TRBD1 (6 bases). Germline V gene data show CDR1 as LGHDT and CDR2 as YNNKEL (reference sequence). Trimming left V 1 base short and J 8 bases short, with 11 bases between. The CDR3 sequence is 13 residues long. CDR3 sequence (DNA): TGTGCCAGCAGCCAAGGACAGGCTGGGGGCTACACCTTC. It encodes CASSQGQAGGYTF.

Here the CDR3 DNA reads TGTGCCACCGATGGGGGCAGGGCACATAGCAATCAGCCCCAGCATTTT. This translates into CATDGGRAHSNQPQHF. The chain carries TRBV21-1 and TRBJ1-5; the table assigns TRBD1, which was not confirmed against the DNA. TRBV21-1 is termed a pseudogene. The CDR3 extends over 16 amino acids.

CDR3 amino acids: CACTGGYREKLFF. DNA for the CDR3: TGTGCCTGCACAGGGGGTTATAGAGAAAAACTGTTTTTT. The chain links TRBV28 to TRBJ1-4, with 8 nucleotides matching TRBD1. Germline CDR1 and CDR2: MDHEN and SYDVKM. This CDR3 is built from 13 residues. Trimming at V came to 11 bases and at J to 8 bases, leaving 10 bases not matched to a gene.

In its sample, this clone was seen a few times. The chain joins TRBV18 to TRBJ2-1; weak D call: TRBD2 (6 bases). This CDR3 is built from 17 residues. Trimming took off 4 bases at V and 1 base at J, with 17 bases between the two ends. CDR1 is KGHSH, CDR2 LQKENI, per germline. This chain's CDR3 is CASSLGTPRSSYNEQFF. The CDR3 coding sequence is TGTGCCAGCTCACTTGGGACTCCCCGCAGTTCCTACAATGAGCAGTTCTTC.

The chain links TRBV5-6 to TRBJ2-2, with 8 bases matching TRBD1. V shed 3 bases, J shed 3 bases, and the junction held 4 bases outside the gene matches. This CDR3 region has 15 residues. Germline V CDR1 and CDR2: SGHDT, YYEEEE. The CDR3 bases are TGTGCCAGCAGCTGGGCGACAGGGGACACCGGGGAGCTGTTTTTT. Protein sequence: CASSWATGDTGELFF.

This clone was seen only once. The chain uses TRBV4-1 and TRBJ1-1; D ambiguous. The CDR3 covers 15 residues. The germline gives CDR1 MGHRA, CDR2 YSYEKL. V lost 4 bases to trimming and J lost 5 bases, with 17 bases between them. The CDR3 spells CASSPREGGSTEAFF. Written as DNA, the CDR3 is TGCGCCAGCAGCCCCCGAGAGGGCGGGAGTACTGAAGCTTTCTTT.

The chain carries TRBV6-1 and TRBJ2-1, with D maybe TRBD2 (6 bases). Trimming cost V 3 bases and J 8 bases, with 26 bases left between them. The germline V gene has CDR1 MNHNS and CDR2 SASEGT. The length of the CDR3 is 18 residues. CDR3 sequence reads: CASSDDWGVARMGHEQFF. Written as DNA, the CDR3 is TGTGCCAGCAGTGACGACTGGGGGGTAGCTAGGATGGGTCATGAGCAGTTCTTC.

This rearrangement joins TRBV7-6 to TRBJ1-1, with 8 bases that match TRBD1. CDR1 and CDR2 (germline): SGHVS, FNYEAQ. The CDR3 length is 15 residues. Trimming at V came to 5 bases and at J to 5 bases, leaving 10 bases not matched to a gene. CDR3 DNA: TGTGCCAGCAGCCCAGGGGGCCAGGGGAGGACTGAAGCTTTCTTT. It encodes CASSPGGQGRTEAFF.

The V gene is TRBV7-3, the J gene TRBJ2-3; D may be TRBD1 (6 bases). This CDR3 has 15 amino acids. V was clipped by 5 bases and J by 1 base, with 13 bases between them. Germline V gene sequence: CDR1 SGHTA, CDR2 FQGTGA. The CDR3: CASSAQGSRTDTQYF. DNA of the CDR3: TGTGCCAGCAGCGCACAGGGTTCCCGCACAGATACGCAGTATTTT.

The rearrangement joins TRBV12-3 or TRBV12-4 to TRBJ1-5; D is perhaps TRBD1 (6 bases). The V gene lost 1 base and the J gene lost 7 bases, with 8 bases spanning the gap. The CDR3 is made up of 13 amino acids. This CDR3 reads CASSLEGDQPQHF. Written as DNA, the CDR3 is TGTGCCAGCAGTTTAGAGGGGGACCAGCCCCAGCATTTT.

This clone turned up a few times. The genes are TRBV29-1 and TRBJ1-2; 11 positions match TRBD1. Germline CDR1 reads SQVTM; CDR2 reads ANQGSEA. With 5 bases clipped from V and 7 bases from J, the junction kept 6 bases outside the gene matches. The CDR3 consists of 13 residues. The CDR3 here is CSVQPGQGGGYTF. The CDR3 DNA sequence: TGCAGCGTTCAACCGGGACAGGGGGGTGGCTACACCTTC.

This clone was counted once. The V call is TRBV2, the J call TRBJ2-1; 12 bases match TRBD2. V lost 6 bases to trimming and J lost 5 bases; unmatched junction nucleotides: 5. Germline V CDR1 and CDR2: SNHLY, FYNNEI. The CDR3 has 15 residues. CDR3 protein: CASSPSGRADNEQFF. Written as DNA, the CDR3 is TGTGCCAGCAGCCCTAGCGGGAGGGCCGACAATGAGCAGTTCTTC.

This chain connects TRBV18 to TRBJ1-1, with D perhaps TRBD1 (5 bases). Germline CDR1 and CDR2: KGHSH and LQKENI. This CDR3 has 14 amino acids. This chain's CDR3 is CVTKEQGRNTEAFF. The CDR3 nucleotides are TGTGTTACGAAAGAGCAGGGAAGGAACACTGAAGCTTTCTTT.

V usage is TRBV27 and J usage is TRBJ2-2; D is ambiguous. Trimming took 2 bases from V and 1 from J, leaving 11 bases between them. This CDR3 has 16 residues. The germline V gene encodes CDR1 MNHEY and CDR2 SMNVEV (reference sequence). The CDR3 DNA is TGTGCCAGCAGTTTAGAGGCAGCCAAGAACACCGGGGAGCTGTTTTTT. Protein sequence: CASSLEAAKNTGELFF.

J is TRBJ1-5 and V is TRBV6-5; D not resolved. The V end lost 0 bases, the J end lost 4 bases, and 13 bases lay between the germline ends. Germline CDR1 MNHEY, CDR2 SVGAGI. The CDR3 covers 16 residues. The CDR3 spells CASSYSRTRGNQPQHF. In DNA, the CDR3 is TGTGCCAGCAGTTACTCGAGGACCCGGGGAAATCAGCCCCAGCATTTT.

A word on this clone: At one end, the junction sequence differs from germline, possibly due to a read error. CDR3 residues: CAIRDRRNSF. In DNA form, the CDR3 reads TGTGCCATTAGGGACAGGAGGAACAGCTTC. V usage is TRBV2 and J usage is TRBJ1-2; 8 bases fit TRBD1. CDR3 length equals 10 residues. The germline CDR1 and CDR2 sequences are SNHLY and FYNNEI.

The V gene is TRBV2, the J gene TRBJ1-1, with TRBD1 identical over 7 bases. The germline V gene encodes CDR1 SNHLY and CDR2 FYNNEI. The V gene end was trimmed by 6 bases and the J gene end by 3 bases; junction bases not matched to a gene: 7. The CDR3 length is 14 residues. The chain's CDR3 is CASRRDSIDTEAFF. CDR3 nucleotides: TGTGCCAGCAGACGGGACAGCATAGACACTGAAGCTTTCTTT.

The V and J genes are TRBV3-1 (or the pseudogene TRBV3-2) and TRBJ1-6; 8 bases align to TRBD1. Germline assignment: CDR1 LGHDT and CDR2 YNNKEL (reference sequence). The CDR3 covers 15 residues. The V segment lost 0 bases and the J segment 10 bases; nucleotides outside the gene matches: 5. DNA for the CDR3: TGTGCCAGCAGCCAAGATGGGACAGGCGGCTCACCCCTCCACTTT. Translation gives CASSQDGTGGSPLHF.

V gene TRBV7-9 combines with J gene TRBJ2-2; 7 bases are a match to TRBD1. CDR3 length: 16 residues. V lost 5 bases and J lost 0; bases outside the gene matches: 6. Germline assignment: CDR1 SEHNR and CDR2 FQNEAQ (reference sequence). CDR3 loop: CASSLGTVANTGELFF. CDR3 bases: TGTGCCAGCAGCCTCGGGACAGTCGCGAACACCGGGGAGCTGTTTTTT.

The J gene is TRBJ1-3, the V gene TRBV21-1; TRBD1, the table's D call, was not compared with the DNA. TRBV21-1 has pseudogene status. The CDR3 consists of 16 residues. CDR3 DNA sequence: TGTGCCAGCAGCCTCGCACCTTGGACAGCTGGAAACACCATATATTTT. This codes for CASSLAPWTAGNTIYF.

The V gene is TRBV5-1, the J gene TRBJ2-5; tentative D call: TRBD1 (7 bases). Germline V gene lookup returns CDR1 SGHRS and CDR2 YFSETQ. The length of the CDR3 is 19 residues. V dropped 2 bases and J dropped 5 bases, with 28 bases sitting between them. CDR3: CASSLGGPGGIGRAETQYF. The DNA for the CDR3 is TGCGCCAGCAGCTTAGGAGGGCCAGGGGGTATCGGGAGAGCGGAGACCCAGTACTTC.

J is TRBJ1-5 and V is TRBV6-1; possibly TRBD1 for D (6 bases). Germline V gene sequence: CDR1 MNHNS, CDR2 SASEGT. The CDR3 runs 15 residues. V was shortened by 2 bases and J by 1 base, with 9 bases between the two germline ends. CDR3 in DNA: TGTGCCAGCAGTGAACAAACAGGGAGCAATCAGCCCCAGCATTTT. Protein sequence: CASSEQTGSNQPQHF.

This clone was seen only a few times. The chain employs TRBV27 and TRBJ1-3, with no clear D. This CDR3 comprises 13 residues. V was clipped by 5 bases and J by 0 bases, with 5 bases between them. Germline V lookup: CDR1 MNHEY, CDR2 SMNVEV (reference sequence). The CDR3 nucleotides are TGTGCCAGCAGTACCTACTCTGGAAACACCATATATTTT. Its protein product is CASSTYSGNTIYF.

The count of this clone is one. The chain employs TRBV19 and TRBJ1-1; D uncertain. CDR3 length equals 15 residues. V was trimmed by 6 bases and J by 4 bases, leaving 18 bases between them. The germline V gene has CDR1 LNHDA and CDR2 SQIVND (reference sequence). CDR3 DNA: TGTGCCAGTAGGCGACCGAGCCAGCGGATCACTGAAGCTTTCTTT. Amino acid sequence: CASRRPSQRITEAFF.

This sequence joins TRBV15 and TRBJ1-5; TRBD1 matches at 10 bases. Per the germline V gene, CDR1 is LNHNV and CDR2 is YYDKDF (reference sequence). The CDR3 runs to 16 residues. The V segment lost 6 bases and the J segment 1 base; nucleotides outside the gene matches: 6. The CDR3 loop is CATRRQGAESNQPQHF. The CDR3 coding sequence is TGTGCCACCAGGAGACAGGGGGCAGAGAGCAATCAGCCCCAGCATTTT.

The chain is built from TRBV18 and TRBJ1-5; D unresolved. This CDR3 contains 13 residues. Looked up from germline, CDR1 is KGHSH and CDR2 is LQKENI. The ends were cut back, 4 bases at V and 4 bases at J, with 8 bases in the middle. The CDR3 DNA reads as TGTGCCAGCTCACTTACAGAGAATCAGCCCCAGCATTTT. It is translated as CASSLTENQPQHF. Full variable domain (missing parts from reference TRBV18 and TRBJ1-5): NAGVMQNPRHLVRRRGQEARLRCSPMKGHSHVYWYRQLPEEGLKFMVYLQKENIIDESGMPKERFSAEFPKEGPSILRIQQVVRGDSAAYFCASSLTENQPQHFGDGTRLSIL.

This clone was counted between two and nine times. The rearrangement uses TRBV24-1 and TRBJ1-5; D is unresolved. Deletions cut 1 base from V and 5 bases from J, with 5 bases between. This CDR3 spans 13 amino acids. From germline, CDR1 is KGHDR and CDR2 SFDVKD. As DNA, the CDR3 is TGTGCCACCAGTGATTTTCCGGATCAGCCCCAGCATTTT. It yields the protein CATSDFPDQPQHF.

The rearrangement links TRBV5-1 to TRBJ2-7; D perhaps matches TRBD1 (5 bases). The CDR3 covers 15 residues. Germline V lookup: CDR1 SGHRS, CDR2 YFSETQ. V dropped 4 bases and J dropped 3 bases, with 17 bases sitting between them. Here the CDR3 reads CASSRRQPGDYEQYF. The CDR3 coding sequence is TGCGCCAGCAGCCGAAGACAGCCTGGGGACTACGAGCAGTACTTC.

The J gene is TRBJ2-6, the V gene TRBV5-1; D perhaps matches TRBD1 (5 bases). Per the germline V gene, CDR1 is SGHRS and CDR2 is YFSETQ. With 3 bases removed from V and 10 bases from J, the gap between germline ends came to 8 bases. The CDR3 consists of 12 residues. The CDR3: CASSSPGNVLTF. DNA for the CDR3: TGCGCCAGCAGCTCGCCAGGGAACGTCCTGACTTTC.